This T cell receptor (beta chain) was observed in a study of blood T cells in healthy people across ages. Germline CDR1 DFQATT, CDR2 SNEGSKA (reference sequence). The CDR3 runs 17 residues. For the second PCR, which ran for about 7 to 12 cycles, a sample-barcoded 5' primer and a J-beta primer mix were used. TCRdb recomputed calls from the 5' RACE reads with MiXCR, one row per CDR3 protein. The table includes about 1.4 million distinct CDR3 sequences, approximately 59% detected once. As for this clonotype: One end of the junction does not line up with germline, which may come from a read error.

This chain links TRBV20-1 with TRBJ2-1; the D gene is possibly TRBD1 (6 bases). The origin of this receptor is a man between 18 and 29 years old in good health. The specimen sequenced was blood. The CDR3 spells CSARYRETRGISNKQFF. CDR3 bases: TGCAGTGCTAGATACAGGGAAACAAGGGGGATTAGCAATAAGCAGTTCTTC.